Listed below are T cell receptor beta chains from one sample, sequenced in a study of blood T cell repertoires in COVID-19. This table comes from immunoSEQ multiplex PCR, and its TCRdb copy is limited to in-frame clones, with some not included. Here the sample spans 350,000 to 550,000 clones, around nine tenths being singletons. Sequenced: peripheral blood. Receptors were obtained from a woman aged 25 to 39 with acute or convalescent COVID-19. The CDR3 runs from the conserved cysteine through the conserved F or W. D genes are given only for firm matches. Not every row has a clone size; where given, it reads once, few, many or a size class.

D,J,size,V,CDR3,DNA
.,TRBJ2-3,.,TRBV12-5,CASGPVESTDTQYF,TGTGCTAGTGGCCCCGTGGAGAGCACAGATACGCAGTATTTT
TRBD2,TRBJ2-1,.,TRBV28,CASSGRGGNNEQFF,TGTGCCAGCAGTGGCCGGGGAGGGAACAATGAGCAGTTCTTC
TRBD1,TRBJ1-5,.,TRBV6-5,CASSGTAPRPQHF,TGTGCCAGCTCCGGGACAGCCCCACGGCCCCAGCATTTT
.,TRBJ2-2,few,TRBV30,CAWSAEATGELFF,TGTGCCTGGAGTGCCGAGGCCACCGGGGAGCTGTTTTTT
.,TRBJ1-5,.,TRBV10-3,CAISPAAGQPQHF,TGTGCCATCTCGCCTGCAGCGGGCCAGCCCCAGCATTTT
.,TRBJ2-2,.,TRBV24-1,CATSDGGGAGTGELFF,TGTGCCACCAGTGACGGAGGGGGCGCAGGCACCGGGGAGCTGTTTTTT
.,TRBJ1-1,.,TRBV9,CASSVAFEEVNTEAFF,TGTGCCAGCAGCGTAGCCTTCGAAGAGGTGAACACTGAAGCTTTCTTT
.,TRBJ1-3,.,TRBV9,CASSSGSSGNTIYF,TGTGCCAGCAGCTCAGGTTCTTCTGGAAACACCATATATTTT
.,TRBJ2-3,.,TRBV7-2,CASTIRASSTDTQYF,TGTGCCAGCACCATACGGGCTAGCAGCACAGATACGCAGTATTTT
TRBD2,TRBJ2-7,once,TRBV10-3,CAIGPSGSYEQYF,TGTGCCATCGGCCCTAGCGGATCCTACGAGCAGTACTTC
TRBD1,TRBJ2-2,.,TRBV6-5,CASTRTGEGGELFF,TGTGCCAGCACCCGGACAGGGGAAGGCGGGGAGCTGTTTTTT
.,TRBJ1-1,.,TRBV3-1/TRBV3-2,CASSQELGVKGEAFF,TGTGCCAGCAGCCAAGAGCTTGGGGTGAAGGGGGAAGCTTTCTTT